This entry features one T cell receptor beta chain sequence. This entry is derived from a study of blood T cell repertoires in COVID-19. For the study at large: Spain, Italy and the United States supplied samples that represented acute and convalescent COVID-19. T cells, B-cell-depleted T cells, or PBMCs supplied cDNA or gDNA.

As handled by the study authors: Cell counts per sample came from amplifying reference gene primers. Using immunoSEQ multiplex PCR, the repertoire was profiled, and TCRdb retains in-frame clones only, with some absent. V and J calls and clone size are those listed in that table; D and trimming were worked out from the DNA. The data show roughly 300,000 clones, about 81% seen once. Per germline, CDR1 LGHDT and CDR2 YNNKEL (reference sequence). Trimming removed 0 bases from V and 0 bases from J, with 3 bases in between. The CDR3 has 14 amino acids. The rearrangement joins TRBV3-1 (or the pseudogene TRBV3-2) to TRBJ1-5; no firm D call. This TCR was sampled from a human donor with COVID-19, enrolled during active disease. The donor label of this sample is uncertain. The sample taken for sequencing was peripheral blood. The CDR3 bases are TGTGCCAGCAGCCAAGATCGTAGCAATCAGCCCCAGCATTTT. Translating gives CASSQDRSNQPQHF.